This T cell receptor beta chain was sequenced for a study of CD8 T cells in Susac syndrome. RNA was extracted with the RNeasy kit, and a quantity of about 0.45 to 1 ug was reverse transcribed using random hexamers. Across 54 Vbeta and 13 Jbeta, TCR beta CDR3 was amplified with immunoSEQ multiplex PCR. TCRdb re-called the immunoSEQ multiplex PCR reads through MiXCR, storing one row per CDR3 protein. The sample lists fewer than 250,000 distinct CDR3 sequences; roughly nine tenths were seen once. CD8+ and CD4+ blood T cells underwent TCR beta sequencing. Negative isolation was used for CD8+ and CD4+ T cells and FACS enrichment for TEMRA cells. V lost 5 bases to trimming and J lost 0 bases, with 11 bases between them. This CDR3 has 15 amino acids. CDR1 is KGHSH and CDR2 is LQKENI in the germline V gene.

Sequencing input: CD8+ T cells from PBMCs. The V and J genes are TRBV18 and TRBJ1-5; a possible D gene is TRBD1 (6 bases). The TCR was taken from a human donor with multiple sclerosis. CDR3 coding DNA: TGTGCCAGCTCAGTGGACAGACATAGCAATCAGCCCCAGCATTTT. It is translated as CASSVDRHSNQPQHF. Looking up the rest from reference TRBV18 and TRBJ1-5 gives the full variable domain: NAGVMQNPRHLVRRRGQEARLRCSPMKGHSHVYWYRQLPEEGLKFMVYLQKENIIDESGMPKERFSAEFPKEGPSILRIQQVVRGDSAAYFCASSVDRHSNQPQHFGDGTRLSIL.